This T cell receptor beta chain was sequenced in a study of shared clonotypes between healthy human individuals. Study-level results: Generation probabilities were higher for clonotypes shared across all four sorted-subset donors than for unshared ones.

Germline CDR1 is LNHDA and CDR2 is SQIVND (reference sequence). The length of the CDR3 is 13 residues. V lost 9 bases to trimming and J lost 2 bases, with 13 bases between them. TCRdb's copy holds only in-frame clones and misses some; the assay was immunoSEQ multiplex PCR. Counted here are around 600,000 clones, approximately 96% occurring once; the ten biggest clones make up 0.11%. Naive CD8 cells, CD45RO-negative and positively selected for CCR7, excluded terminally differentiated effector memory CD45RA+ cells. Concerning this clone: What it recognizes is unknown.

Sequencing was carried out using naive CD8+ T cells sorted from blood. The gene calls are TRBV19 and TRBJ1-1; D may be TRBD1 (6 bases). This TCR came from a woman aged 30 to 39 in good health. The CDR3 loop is CASTLGTNTEAFF. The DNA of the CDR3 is TGTGCCAGCACCCTTGGGACAAACACTGAAGCTTTCTTT.